The 32 T cell receptor beta chains listed next were all sequenced from one sample in a study of T cells in women clearing cervical HPV infection. Using immunoSEQ multiplex PCR, the repertoire was profiled, and TCRdb retains in-frame clones only, with some absent. This table holds 25,000 to 35,000 clones. Sequencing input: blood buffy coat. The origin of the receptors is a woman aged 18-69 years with a cervical HPV16 infection that either progressed to CIN3+ or cleared (not recorded which).

Regarding this clone: The CDR3 is cut off 3 residues early in the read; its end comes from the germline J gene. V gene TRBV5-1 combines with J gene TRBJ2-3; 14 bases are shared with TRBD2. CDR3 length equals 19 residues. After removal of 7 bases from V and 3 bases from J, the junction contained 16 bases not matched to a gene. Per the germline V gene, CDR1 is SGHRS and CDR2 is YFSETQ. CDR3 protein: CASGNYPGTSGSETDTQYF. CDR3 DNA, as far as it was read: TGCGCCAGCGGCAATTACCCCGGGACTAGCGGGAGTGAGACAGATACG.

As regards this clone: The CDR3 end falls 3 residues outside the read, so it is completed with the germline J gene. The genes are TRBV6-2 or TRBV6-3 and TRBJ2-3; D is possibly TRBD2 (6 bases). CDR3 size: 16 residues. Germline V gives CDR1 MNHEY, CDR2 SVGEGT. V lost 6 bases, J lost 1 base, and 17 bases lay in between. The CDR3 is CASSALTSSGTDTQYF. The CDR3 bases that were read are TGTGCCAGCAGCGCCCTGACTAGTTCCGGCACAGATACG.

About this clone: The read finishes 3 residues shy of the CDR3 end, and the germline J gene is used to complete it. The chain links TRBV12-3 or TRBV12-4 to TRBJ2-1; TRBD2 aligns across 9 bases. The V segment lost 0 bases and the J segment 6 bases; nucleotides outside the gene matches: 6. The CDR3 is 16 residues long. CDR3: CASSLALGLAPNEQFF. The DNA read from the CDR3 is TGTGCCAGCAGTTTAGCGCTTGGACTAGCGCCCAATGAG.

Turning to this clone: The observed sequence ends 3 residues before the CDR3 terminus, with the missing tail filled in from the germline J gene. The V call is TRBV7-3, the J call TRBJ2-5, with 9 bases that match TRBD2. J was trimmed by 4 bases and V by 1 base; bases with no gene match: 7. Looked up from germline, CDR1 is SGHTA and CDR2 is FQGTGA. The CDR3 totals 16 residues. CDR3 region: CASSLSGGGALETQYF. The part of the CDR3 DNA that was read is TGTGCCAGCAGCTTAAGCGGCGGGGGGGCCTTAGAGACC.

As to this clone: The read comes to an end 3 residues before the CDR3 does, leaving the germline J gene to fill in the end. The chain combines TRBV7-6 with TRBJ1-1, with TRBD1 as a possible D gene (6 bases). The CDR3 length is 13 residues. Germline V gene sequence: CDR1 SGHVS, CDR2 FNYEAQ. The V gene lost 5 bases and the J gene lost 1 base, with 8 bases spanning the gap. Here the CDR3 reads CASSPGQNTEAFF. Partial CDR3 DNA: TGTGCCAGCAGCCCGGGACAGAACACTGAA.

Regarding this clone: The CDR3 end falls 3 residues outside the read, so it is completed with the germline J gene. This rearrangement joins TRBV13 to TRBJ1-2; 9 bases map to TRBD1. Per germline, CDR1 PRHDT and CDR2 FYEKMQ (reference sequence). Trimming cost V 5 bases and J 5 bases; bases outside gene matches: 6. The CDR3 runs to 14 residues. The CDR3 protein is CASSQGTGRYGYTF. The sequenced part of the CDR3 DNA is TGTGCCAGCAGCCAGGGGACAGGGAGGTATGGC.

With regard to this clone: The read ends 3 residues before the CDR3 terminus; that terminus is restored from the germline J gene. The chain recombines TRBV24-1 with TRBJ2-3; 7 nucleotides line up with TRBD1. This CDR3 is built from 14 residues. With V trimmed by 2 bases and J by 3 bases, 1 base remained unmatched. The germline V gene encodes CDR1 KGHDR and CDR2 SFDVKD. The sequenced part of the CDR3 DNA is TGTGCCACCAGTGATTCGACAGGGACAGATACG. Translated: CATSDSTGTDT. In full, the CDR3 reads CATSDSTGTDTQYF.

Comment on this clone: The CDR3 extends 3 residues past the end of the read, so its final part is completed from the germline J gene. This chain connects TRBV9 to TRBJ2-7; D possibly uses TRBD1 or TRBD2 (6 bases each). V lost 7 bases and J 4 bases, leaving 15 bases between the germline ends. The CDR3 totals 13 residues. Germline V gives CDR1 SGDLS, CDR2 YYNGEE. The CDR3: CASGGGAGYEQYF. Partial CDR3 DNA: TGTGCCAGCGGTGGGGGCGCGGGATACGAG.

As to this clone: Coverage ceases 3 residues before the CDR3 finishes, and the germline J gene fills in the end. V gene TRBV11-2 combines with J gene TRBJ2-7, with 9 bases aligning to TRBD2. CDR1 and CDR2 (germline): SGHAT, FQNNGV. The CDR3 runs 14 residues. The V and J ends lost 3 bases and 5 bases, in that order; junction bases with no gene match: 5. The CDR3: CASSFQRGDHEQYF. The covered CDR3 bases are TGTGCCAGCAGCTTTCAGCGGGGGGACCACGAG. The whole variable domain, remainder taken from reference TRBV11-2 and TRBJ2-7, is EAGVAQSPRYKIIEKRQSVAFWCNPISGHATLYWYQQILGQGPKLLIQFQNNGVVDDSQLPKDRFSAERLKGVDSTLKIQPAKLEDSAVYLCASSFQRGDHEQYFGPGTRLTVT.

Comments on this clone: The sequenced fragment ends 3 residues before the CDR3 boundary, so the rest is inferred from the germline J gene. The V call is TRBV5-1, the J call TRBJ2-3; 8 bases map to TRBD2. Germline CDR1 reads SGHRS; CDR2 reads YFSETQ. CDR3 length: 16 residues. V lost 3 bases to trimming and J lost 7 bases; unmatched junction nucleotides: 13. The covered CDR3 bases are TGCGCCAGCAGCTCGGACCCAGCGGGAGAACTAAATACG. It encodes CASSSDPAGELNT. The complete CDR3 protein is CASSSDPAGELNTQYF.

As concerns this clone: Read data end 3 residues before the CDR3 end; the end is taken from the germline J gene. This chain joins TRBV5-6 and TRBJ2-2; D is perhaps TRBD1 (5 bases). Trimming took off 0 bases at V and 6 bases at J, with 6 bases between the two ends. The germline V gene has CDR1 SGHDT and CDR2 YYEEEE. The CDR3 has 13 residues. The CDR3 spells CASSLAGPGELFF. The DNA read from the CDR3 is TGTGCCAGCAGCTTGGCAGGGCCCGGGGAG. The variable domain in full, completed from reference TRBV5-6 and TRBJ2-2, reads DAGVTQSPTHLIKTRGQQVTLRCSPKSGHDTVSWYQQALGQGPQFIFQYYEEEERQRGNFPDRFSGHQFPNYSSELNVNALLLGDSALYLCASSLAGPGELFFGEGSRLTVL.

As regards this clone: The read terminates 3 residues ahead of where the CDR3 ends, so the germline J gene completes it. V is TRBV10-3 and J is TRBJ1-5; D is possibly TRBD1 (5 bases). CDR3 size: 13 residues. Germline CDR1 is ENHRY and CDR2 is SYGVKD. V shed 8 bases and J shed 2 bases, with 10 bases lying between them. The chain's CDR3 is CAIGQGGNQPQHF. The covered CDR3 bases are TGTGCCATCGGTCAAGGGGGCAATCAGCCC.

As for this clone: With the read ending 3 residues before the CDR3 end, the germline J gene is used to fill in that end. The chain is built from TRBV24-1 and TRBJ2-1; D gene ambiguous. The CDR3 runs to 13 residues. Germline V gives CDR1 KGHDR, CDR2 SFDVKD. Trimming left V 5 bases short and J 6 bases short, with 10 bases between. The DNA read from the CDR3 is TGTGCCACCAGTGTATACAGTACCAATGAG. Residues: CATSVYSTNE. Given in full, the CDR3 is CATSVYSTNEQFF.

A remark on this clone: The missing CDR3 end, 3 residues past where the read stops, is filled in from the germline J gene. V gene TRBV20-1 combines with J gene TRBJ1-1, with D unclear. This CDR3 is built from 13 residues. Trimming stripped 0 bases from V and 4 bases from J, with 9 bases between. The germline gives CDR1 DFQATT, CDR2 SNEGSKA (reference sequence). The sequenced part of the CDR3 DNA is TGCAGTGCTAGAGACCCCGGTAGCACTGAA. Translation: CSARDPGSTE. The entire CDR3 reads CSARDPGSTEAFF.

Turning to this clone: The DNA ends 3 residues before the CDR3 does, and the rest of the CDR3 is filled in from the germline J gene. This chain joins TRBV2 and TRBJ1-1; D may be TRBD1 (5 bases). V was shortened by 8 bases and J by 7 bases, with 14 bases between the two germline ends. The CDR3 sequence is 12 residues long. Germline CDR1 SNHLY, CDR2 FYNNEI. The CDR3 protein is CASLSGTNEAFF. Incomplete CDR3 DNA: TGTGCCAGCCTCTCCGGGACTAATGAA.

Note on this clone: The read ends 3 residues before the CDR3 terminus; that terminus is restored from the germline J gene. The chain couples TRBV11-3 to TRBJ1-1; no clear D. V was shortened by 3 bases and J by 4 bases, with 9 bases between the two germline ends. This CDR3 has 13 residues. CDR1 and CDR2 from the germline V gene are SGHNT and YENEEA. The chain's CDR3 is CASSFTAGTEAFF. The CDR3 DNA, read in part, is TGTGCCAGCAGCTTCACCGCCGGCACTGAA. Combining the CDR3 with reference TRBV11-3 and TRBJ1-1 gives the whole variable domain EAGVVQSPRYKIIEKKQPVAFWCNPISGHNTLYWYLQNLGQGPELLIRYENEEAVDDSQLPKDRFSAERLKGVDSTLKIQPAELGDSAVYLCASSFTAGTEAFFGQGTRLTVV.

As regards this clone: The CDR3 extends 3 residues past the end of the read, so its final part is completed from the germline J gene. V is TRBV13 and J is TRBJ2-1; 8 nucleotides line up with TRBD2. Germline CDR1 is PRHDT and CDR2 is FYEKMQ (reference sequence). The CDR3 runs 13 residues. Trimming cost V 3 bases and J 7 bases; bases outside gene matches: 2. The sequenced CDR3 bases are TGTGCCAGCAGCTTTCGCGGGAGGAATGAG. This gives the protein CASSFRGRNE. The CDR3 in its entirety is CASSFRGRNEQFF.

Worth noting for this clone: The read falls 3 residues short of the CDR3 end, and the missing part is taken from the germline J gene. This chain connects TRBV14 to TRBJ1-5; D gene ambiguous. Germline lookup yields CDR1 SGHDN and CDR2 FVKESK. Trimming cost V 1 base and J 0 bases, with 10 bases left between them. The CDR3 spans 16 residues. CDR3 residues: CASSQGHVYSNQPQHF. The sequenced part of the CDR3 DNA is TGTGCCAGCAGCCAAGGGCACGTATATAGCAATCAGCCC.

Remarks on this clone: Read coverage stops 3 residues before the CDR3 terminus; the germline J gene supplies the remainder. This chain connects TRBV19 to TRBJ1-1; D call uncertain. CDR3 size: 13 residues. The V gene's germline CDR1 is LNHDA and CDR2 SQIVND (reference sequence). Trimming removed 5 bases from V and 4 bases from J, with 11 bases in between. The part of the CDR3 DNA that was read is TGTGCCAGTAGTTTCAACACGGGCACTGAA. This codes for CASSFNTGTE. The entire CDR3 is CASSFNTGTEAFF.

To note about this clone: The read stops 3 residues short of the end of the CDR3; the missing end is completed from the germline J gene. The gene calls are TRBV5-6 and TRBJ1-2; TRBD1 matches at 7 bases. Trimming cost V 7 bases and J 7 bases; bases outside gene matches: 16. Germline V gene sequence: CDR1 SGHDT, CDR2 YYEEEE. The CDR3 is made up of 15 amino acids. The DNA read from the CDR3 is TGTGCCAGCTCACCCATAGGGGGCGATGGCTGTGGC. As protein: CASSPIGGDGCG. The full CDR3 protein is CASSPIGGDGCGYTF.

For this clone: The read falls 3 residues short of the CDR3 end, and the missing part is taken from the germline J gene. The chain joins TRBV10-3 to TRBJ2-1, with 9 bases lining up with TRBD2. Germline V gene data show CDR1 as ENHRY and CDR2 as SYGVKD. The V gene end was trimmed by 2 bases and the J gene end by 9 bases; junction bases not matched to a gene: 5. The CDR3 is 14 residues long. CDR3 DNA, as far as it was read: TGTGCCATCAGTGAGGGGTCAGCGGGAGGTGAG. Translation gives CAISEGSAGGE. The whole CDR3 reads CAISEGSAGGEQFF.

Worth noting for this clone: The read ends 3 residues early relative to the CDR3; the germline J gene fills the gap. The chain recombines TRBV19 with TRBJ2-6; 7 bases map to TRBD1. CDR3 length equals 17 residues. Trimming at V came to 6 bases and at J to 0 bases, leaving 8 bases not matched to a gene. Looked up from germline, CDR1 is LNHDA and CDR2 is SQIVND (reference sequence). The DNA read from the CDR3 is TGTGCCAGTAGAGACAGGGATTGGTCCTCTGGGGCCAACGTC. It is translated as CASRDRDWSSGANV. The full CDR3 reads CASRDRDWSSGANVLTF.

A word on this clone: Coverage ceases 3 residues before the CDR3 finishes, and the germline J gene fills in the end. The chain uses TRBV29-1 and TRBJ1-2; 8 bases map to TRBD1. The germline gives CDR1 SQVTM, CDR2 ANQGSEA. Germline trimming cut 5 bases from V and 4 bases from J; bases unmatched to any gene: 12. The CDR3 length is 15 residues. The CDR3: CSVYQTGALSYGYTF. The sequenced CDR3 bases are TGCAGCGTTTACCAGACAGGGGCCTTATCCTATGGC.

Note on this clone: The sequence runs out 3 residues before the end of the CDR3; the remainder is reconstructed from the germline J gene. This rearrangement joins TRBV5-1 to TRBJ1-1; 7 bases match TRBD1. CDR3 length equals 15 residues. V lost 3 bases, J lost 4 bases, and 9 bases stayed unmatched. Germline lookup yields CDR1 SGHRS and CDR2 YFSETQ. The covered CDR3 bases are TGCGCCAGCAGCTATTCAGGGGCAGGGGGCACTGAA. Protein product: CASSYSGAGGTE. The CDR3 in its entirety is CASSYSGAGGTEAFF.

Of note for this clone: Read data end 3 residues before the CDR3 end; the end is taken from the germline J gene. The chain carries TRBV15 and TRBJ2-3, with 15 nucleotides matching TRBD2. The CDR3 spans 19 residues. V shed 0 bases and J 5 bases; nucleotides not matched to a gene: 9. Germline V gene data show CDR1 as LNHNV and CDR2 as YYDKDF (reference sequence). The CDR3 reads CATSRDPIGLAGGRDTQYF. The DNA read from the CDR3 is TGTGCCACCAGCAGAGACCCGATTGGACTAGCGGGAGGGCGAGATACG.

Regarding this clone: The DNA ends 3 residues before the CDR3 does, and the rest of the CDR3 is filled in from the germline J gene. J is TRBJ1-2 and V is TRBV2, with TRBD1 matching 8 bases. V lost 5 bases and J lost 3; bases outside the gene matches: 5. The CDR3 has 14 amino acids. Per the germline V gene, CDR1 is SNHLY and CDR2 is FYNNEI. CDR3 sequence reads: CASSTGGQYYGYTF. The sequenced CDR3 bases are TGTGCCAGCAGTACAGGGGGGCAATACTATGGC.

A note on this clone: The read terminates 3 residues ahead of where the CDR3 ends, so the germline J gene completes it. The chain employs TRBV7-2 and TRBJ2-1; TRBD2 is a possible D gene (6 bases). This CDR3 region has 14 residues. Trimming removed 0 bases from V and 3 bases from J, with 6 bases in between. Germline CDR1 is SGHTA and CDR2 is FQGNSA. The part of the CDR3 DNA that was read is TGTGCCAGCAGCTTAGCTAGCGGCTACAATGAG. It yields the protein CASSLASGYNE. In full, the CDR3 reads CASSLASGYNEQFF.

A word on this clone: The read ends 3 residues shy of where the CDR3 ends; the end is completed using the germline J gene. The chain is built from TRBV5-1 and TRBJ2-7; 9 bases line up with TRBD2. J gave up 2 bases and V 8 bases, and 8 bases lay outside the gene matches. The CDR3 runs 14 residues. Germline V lookup: CDR1 SGHRS, CDR2 YFSETQ. Incomplete CDR3 DNA: TGCGCCAGTTCCGCCTTAGCGGGAGCCTACGAG. This sequence encodes CASSALAGAYE. The CDR3 as a whole reads CASSALAGAYEQYF.

A note on this clone: Read sequence stops 3 residues before the CDR3 end, and the germline J gene provides the missing end. V and J are TRBV5-1 and TRBJ1-2, with D possibly TRBD1 on 5 matching bases. V was shortened by 3 bases and J by 2 bases, with 17 bases between the two germline ends. CDR3 length equals 16 residues. The germline CDR1 and CDR2 sequences are SGHRS and YFSETQ. CDR3 sequence reads: CASSWGGGENNYGYTF. Partial CDR3 DNA: TGCGCCAGCAGCTGGGGGGGTGGGGAGAACAACTATGGC. The complete variable domain, with remaining parts taken from reference TRBV5-1 and TRBJ1-2, reads KAGVTQTPRYLIKTRGQQVTLSCSPISGHRSVSWYQQTPGQGLQFLFEYFSETQRNKGNFPGRFSGRQFSNSRSEMNVSTLELGDSALYLCASSWGGGENNYGYTFGSGTRLTVV.

As regards this clone: The read ends 3 residues before the CDR3 terminus; that terminus is restored from the germline J gene. This chain connects TRBV23-1 to TRBJ1-4; 7 bases line up with TRBD1. TRBV23-1 carries the ORF label, with uncertain function. J was trimmed by 0 bases and V by 6 bases; bases with no gene match: 13. The CDR3 runs 18 residues. This chain's CDR3 is CASRLQGTVLATNEKLFF. CDR3 bases read: TGCGCCAGCAGACTACAGGGGACGGTGTTGGCAACTAATGAAAAA.

Points on this clone: The read stops 3 residues short of the end of the CDR3; the missing end is completed from the germline J gene. The chain joins TRBV19 to TRBJ1-2, with D possibly matching TRBD1 (5 bases). Germline V gene data show CDR1 as LNHDA and CDR2 as SQIVND (reference sequence). This CDR3 is built from 14 residues. The CDR3 bases that were read are TGTGCCAGTAGTGGGGCTAGCGGGGACTACGAC. It specifies CASSGASGDYD. The entire CDR3 reads CASSGASGDYDYTF.

In regard to this clone: The read ends 3 residues shy of where the CDR3 ends; the end is completed using the germline J gene. J is TRBJ2-3 and V is TRBV11-2, with 10 bases identical to TRBD2. CDR1 is SGHAT, CDR2 FQNNGV, per germline. This CDR3 has 14 amino acids. Germline trimming cut 4 bases from V and 4 bases from J; bases unmatched to any gene: 2. The chain's CDR3 is CASSSSGGADTQYF. CDR3 DNA, as far as it was read: TGTGCCAGCAGCTCTAGCGGGGGCGCAGATACG.